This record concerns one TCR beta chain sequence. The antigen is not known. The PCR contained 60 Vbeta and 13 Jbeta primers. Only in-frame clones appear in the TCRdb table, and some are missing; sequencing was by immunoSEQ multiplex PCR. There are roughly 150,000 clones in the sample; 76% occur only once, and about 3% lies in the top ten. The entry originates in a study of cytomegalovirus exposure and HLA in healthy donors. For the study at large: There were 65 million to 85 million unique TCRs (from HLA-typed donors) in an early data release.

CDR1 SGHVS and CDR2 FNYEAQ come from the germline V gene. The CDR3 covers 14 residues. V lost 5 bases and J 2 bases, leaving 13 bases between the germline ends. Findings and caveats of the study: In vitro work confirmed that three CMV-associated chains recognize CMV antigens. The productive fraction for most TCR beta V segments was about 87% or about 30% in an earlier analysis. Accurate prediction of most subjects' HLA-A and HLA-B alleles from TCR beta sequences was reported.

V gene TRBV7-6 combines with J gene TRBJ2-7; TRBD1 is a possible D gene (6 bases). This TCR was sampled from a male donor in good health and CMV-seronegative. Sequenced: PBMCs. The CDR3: CASSEGTTAYEQYF. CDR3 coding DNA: TGTGCCAGCAGCGAGGGGACAACCGCCTACGAGCAGTACTTC.